This TCR beta chain was found in a study of blood T cell repertoires in COVID-19. In the case of this clone: This specimen includes other DNA sequences encoding the same CDR3.

Seattle-derived patients entered the study during active infection and were followed longitudinally. Per the original data handling: Using reference gene primer amplification, nucleated cell counts were estimated. The table came from immunoSEQ multiplex PCR; TCRdb's copy has only in-frame clones and leaves some out. The V and J calls and clone size come from that table; D and trimming were worked out from the DNA. In the table there are 68,000 or so clones, 90% to 95% of which are singletons. Germline CDR1 SQVTM, CDR2 ANQGSEA. The CDR3 is 11 amino acids. J lost 8 bases, V lost 6 bases, and 5 bases had no gene match.

The sequence was collected from a man aged 35-49 years with COVID-19, enrolled during active disease. The chain employs TRBV29-1 and TRBJ1-2, with 8 bases identical to TRBD1. Input material: peripheral blood. This CDR3 is CSVDRGGGYTF. The CDR3 DNA reads TGCAGCGTCGACAGGGGAGGGGGCTACACCTTC. The full variable domain, completed using reference TRBV29-1 and TRBJ1-2, is SAVISQKPSRDICQRGTSLTIQCQVDSQVTMMFWYRQQPGQSLTLIATANQGSEATYESGFVIDKFPISRPNLTFSTLTVSNMSPEDSSIYLCSVDRGGGYTFGSGTRLTVV.